One sample yielded the 6 T cell receptor beta chains listed below, sequenced in a study of T-cell reconstitution after alpha-beta-depleted transplantation in children. The library targeted TCRbeta and was prepared with unique molecular identifiers. TCRdb reanalysed the PCR reads using MiXCR and keeps one entry per CDR3 protein. The data show 280,000 or so distinct CDR3 sequences, 11% seen once. The starting material was peripheral blood, obtained 180 days after TCRalphabeta/CD19-depleted stem cell transplant. These TCRs come from a male patient aged 2 to 10 who had a stem cell transplant for chronic granulomatous disease, so the T cells may come from the graft donor.

Turning to this clonotype: One junction end does not reproduce the germline sequence, and a read error may be involved. This CDR3 is CACSQEGRAPYEQYF. Here the CDR3 DNA reads TGTGCCTGCAGCCAAGAAGGCAGGGCCCCCTACGAGCAGTACTTC. The V and J genes are TRBV3-1 and TRBJ2-7, with D tentatively TRBD1 (5 bases). The CDR3 extends over 15 amino acids. CDR1 is LGHDT and CDR2 is YNNKEL in the germline V gene (reference sequence).

The sample holds many counts of this clonotype. The rearrangement uses TRBV10-2 and TRBJ2-2; TRBD1 aligns across 7 bases. From germline, CDR1 is WSHSY and CDR2 SAAADI. The V segment lost 7 bases and the J segment 6 bases; nucleotides outside the gene matches: 2. The CDR3 covers 12 residues. CDR3 in amino acids: CASTQGAGELFF. Written as DNA, the CDR3 is TGCGCCAGCACTCAGGGGGCCGGGGAGCTGTTTTTT.

Ten or more counts support this clonotype. The chain carries TRBV29-1 and TRBJ2-7; 7 bases fit TRBD2. The CDR3 has 17 residues. After removal of 4 bases from V and 3 bases from J, the junction contained 18 bases not matched to a gene. The germline V gene has CDR1 SQVTM and CDR2 ANQGSEA. The CDR3 DNA is TGCAGCGTTGCTTACCAGACTAGCACCTCTTCCCTCTACGAGCAGTACTTC. Translation: CSVAYQTSTSSLYEQYF.

This clonotype was found many times. This chain links TRBV12-3 or TRBV12-4 with TRBJ1-6; D call uncertain. The CDR3 is 14 amino acids. V lost 1 base and J lost 10, with 11 bases in between. The CDR3 region is CASSLEGNDSPLHF. The DNA of the CDR3 is TGTGCCAGCAGTTTAGAGGGCAACGACTCACCCCTCCACTTT.

This clonotype was observed at least ten times. The chain uses TRBV7-8 and TRBJ2-7; D may correspond to TRBD1 or TRBD2 (6 bases each). The CDR3 length is 17 residues. V lost 4 bases to trimming and J lost 4 bases, with 23 bases between them. The germline gives CDR1 SGHVS, CDR2 FQNEAQ. For the CDR3, the DNA is TGTGCCAGCAGCTACGTCCCGGGACACGGAGGGGGATACGAGCAGTACTTC. This encodes CASSYVPGHGGGYEQYF.

This clonotype was counted many times. The chain employs TRBV5-5 and TRBJ1-2, with D perhaps matching TRBD1 (5 bases). Looked up from germline, CDR1 is SGHKS and CDR2 is YYEKEE (reference sequence). Trimming removed 4 bases from V and 7 bases from J, with 26 bases in between. CDR3 length: 17 amino acids. This CDR3 is CASSLHPDRGNQGGYTF. The CDR3, as DNA: TGTGCCAGCAGCCTCCATCCAGATCGCGGTAACCAGGGTGGCTACACCTTC.